The next 18 T cell receptor beta chains were all read from a single sample in a study of T cells in localized non-small cell lung cancer. Method: immunoSEQ multiplex PCR; TCRdb's copy keeps in-frame clones and lacks some. The profile shows 55,000 to 75,000 clones, around 85% of them singletons. The sequencing used peripheral blood, collected before any cancer treatment. The receptors were gathered from a male donor older than 55 with stage III squamous cell lung carcinoma.

The chain is built from TRBV5-1 and TRBJ2-2, with 10 bases lining up with TRBD1. Trimming at V came to 8 bases and at J to 5 bases, leaving 3 bases not matched to a gene. Per germline, CDR1 SGHRS and CDR2 YFSETQ. This CDR3 has 13 amino acids. CDR3 amino acids: CASGTGVTGELFF. The CDR3 nucleotides read TGCGCCAGTGGGACAGGGGTGACCGGGGAGCTGTTTTTT.

The V gene is TRBV19, the J gene TRBJ2-7, with 10 bases identical to TRBD1. The CDR3 sequence is 14 residues long. V was clipped by 6 bases and J by 7 bases; unmatched bases: 9. Germline V gene data show CDR1 as LNHDA and CDR2 as SQIVND (reference sequence). The CDR3 DNA reads as TGTGCCAGTAGCCCCGGGACAGGGGTAGGGGAGCAGTACTTC. Translation gives CASSPGTGVGEQYF.

V is TRBV10-3 and J is TRBJ2-7; possible D gene TRBD1, 6 bases. The germline CDR1 and CDR2 sequences are ENHRY and SYGVKD. This CDR3 has 13 amino acids. Trimming took 7 bases from V and 5 from J, leaving 15 bases between them. The CDR3 here is CAIKSEGVDEQYF. CDR3 DNA sequence: TGTGCCATCAAGTCCGAGGGGGTTGACGAGCAGTACTTC.

This chain joins TRBV7-2 and TRBJ1-3; a weak D match, TRBD1 (5 bases). Trimming cost V 2 bases and J 4 bases, with 12 bases left between them. The length of the CDR3 is 15 residues. The germline gives CDR1 SGHTA, CDR2 FQGNSA. CDR3 region: CASSLSEGTGNTIYF. The CDR3 nucleotides are TGTGCCAGCAGCTTATCAGAAGGGACCGGAAACACCATATATTTT.

CDR3 protein: CASRVYGSPLHF. The CDR3, as DNA: TGTGCCAGCAGGGTTTATGGTTCACCCCTCCACTTT. This chain links TRBV6-5 with TRBJ1-6; D is unresolved. This CDR3 is built from 12 residues. The V gene lost 6 bases and the J gene lost 9 bases, with 9 bases spanning the gap. The germline V gene has CDR1 MNHEY and CDR2 SVGAGI.

This clone was counted only a few times. The V gene is TRBV7-8, the J gene TRBJ2-7; the match to TRBD2 covers 14 bases. The ends lost 2 bases at V and 2 bases at J; junction bases unmatched: 2. The germline gives CDR1 SGHVS, CDR2 FQNEAQ. This CDR3 has 16 amino acids. The CDR3 sequence: CASSLMGLAGAYEQYV. CDR3 DNA: TGTGCCAGCAGCTTAATGGGACTAGCGGGGGCCTACGAGCAGTACGTC.

The V gene is TRBV2, the J gene TRBJ1-6; D gene ambiguous. The CDR3 loop spans 14 amino acids. Germline values: CDR1 SNHLY, CDR2 FYNNEI. Trimming stripped 4 bases from V and 8 bases from J, with 12 bases between. The CDR3 nucleotides are TGTGCCAGCAGTGTTGGGCAGAAGGATTCACCCCTCCACTTT. As protein: CASSVGQKDSPLHF. Using reference TRBV2 and TRBJ1-6 for the parts outside the CDR3, the full variable domain is EPEVTQTPSHQVTQMGQEVILRCVPISNHLYFYWYRQILGQKVEFLVSFYNNEISEKSEIFDDQFSVERPDGSNFTLKIRSTKLEDSAMYFCASSVGQKDSPLHFGNGTRLTVT.

This clone has a single count. The CDR3 spells CASSLLALGNTEAFF. CDR3 sequence (DNA): TGTGCCAGCAGCTTACTAGCCTTGGGGAACACTGAAGCTTTCTTT. V usage is TRBV7-2 and J usage is TRBJ1-1; D unclear. CDR3 length: 15 residues. V lost 2 bases and J 1 base, leaving 11 bases between the germline ends. CDR1 SGHTA and CDR2 FQGNSA come from the germline V gene.

This clone occurred a few times. The chain carries TRBV19 and TRBJ1-1; 7 bases line up with TRBD1. The germline gives CDR1 LNHDA, CDR2 SQIVND (reference sequence). The CDR3 covers 12 residues. After removal of 4 bases from V and 7 bases from J, the junction contained 3 bases not matched to a gene. The CDR3 sequence is CASSKGTVEAFF. The CDR3 DNA follows: TGTGCCAGTAGTAAAGGGACAGTTGAAGCTTTCTTT.

The V and J genes are TRBV6-4 and TRBJ1-3; no reliable D call. V was trimmed by 7 bases and J by 0 bases, leaving 16 bases between them. This CDR3 comprises 16 residues. Germline-derived CDR1 and CDR2 are MRHNA and SNTAGT. The CDR3 here is CASTLRLSCSGNTIYF. CDR3 coding DNA: TGTGCCAGCACCCTCAGGCTCTCTTGCTCTGGAAACACCATATATTTT.

The chain carries TRBV30 and TRBJ2-2; TRBD1 aligns across 8 bases. V trimming: 3 bases; J trimming: 7 bases; junction bases outside the gene matches: 13. The germline gives CDR1 GTSNPN, CDR2 SVGIG (reference sequence). The CDR3 has 16 residues. CDR3: CAWSNGQGNTGGELFF. CDR3 bases: TGTGCCTGGAGCAATGGACAGGGCAATACGGGCGGGGAGCTGTTTTTT.

The chain links TRBV11-2 to TRBJ2-1; TRBD2 aligns across 8 bases. The CDR3 has 15 residues. Germline lookup yields CDR1 SGHAT and CDR2 FQNNGV. V shed 2 bases, J shed 6 bases, and the junction held 6 bases outside the gene matches. CDR3 sequence: CASSLTGGPGNEQFF. The DNA of the CDR3 is TGTGCCAGCAGCTTAACGGGGGGGCCCGGCAATGAGCAGTTCTTC.

The chain employs TRBV2 and TRBJ2-3; 10 nucleotides agree with TRBD1. J gave up 5 bases and V 7 bases, and 12 bases lay outside the gene matches. The CDR3 has 16 amino acids. Germline lookup yields CDR1 SNHLY and CDR2 FYNNEI. CDR3 sequence (DNA): TGTGCCAGCACCGACCTGGGACAGGGGTTTGTAGATACGCAGTATTTT. Amino acids: CASTDLGQGFVDTQYF.

This chain links TRBV5-1 with TRBJ2-7; TRBD1 or TRBD2 may be the D gene (6 bases each). Trimming took 1 base from V and 2 from J, leaving 10 bases between them. Germline loops: CDR1 SGHRS, CDR2 YFSETQ. There are 14 residues in the CDR3. The CDR3 here is CASSLNGGAYEQYF. The CDR3 bases are TGCGCCAGCAGCTTGAACGGGGGCGCCTACGAGCAGTACTTC.

A note on this clone: Possible read error: a much larger clone is one base away. The same CDR3 also results from other DNA sequences found in this sample. The J gene is TRBJ1-1, the V gene TRBV7-9, with D uncertain. V was shortened by 3 bases and J by 1 base, with 6 bases between the two germline ends. This CDR3 has 13 amino acids. Germline-derived CDR1 and CDR2 are SEHNR and FQNEAQ (reference sequence). CDR3 amino acids: CASSFGGNTEAFF. The CDR3 DNA is TGTGCCAGCAGCTTTGGAGGGAACACTGAAGCTTTCTTT.

This clone was observed a handful of times. The chain uses TRBV9 and TRBJ1-6, with a tentative D call TRBD1 (6 bases). Germline V gives CDR1 SGDLS, CDR2 YYNGEE. V lost 4 bases to trimming and J lost 10 bases, with 18 bases between them. This CDR3 region has 15 residues. In DNA form, the CDR3 reads TGTGCCAGCAGCTCCCTCCCCTCGGGGGGCTCACCCCTCCACTTT. It codes for CASSSLPSGGSPLHF.

V gene TRBV29-1 combines with J gene TRBJ1-1; D ambiguous. Between the trimmed V and J ends, which lost 7 bases and 1 base, there was a span of 16 bases. Per the germline V gene, CDR1 is SQVTM and CDR2 is ANQGSEA. The CDR3 sequence is 14 residues long. The CDR3, as DNA: TGCAGCGGGAAGAGCGGGTTAACGAACACTGAAGCTTTCTTT. Its protein is CSGKSGLTNTEAFF. The whole variable domain, filled in from reference TRBV29-1 and TRBJ1-1, reads SAVISQKPSRDICQRGTSLTIQCQVDSQVTMMFWYRQQPGQSLTLIATANQGSEATYESGFVIDKFPISRPNLTFSTLTVSNMSPEDSSIYLCSGKSGLTNTEAFFGQGTRLTVV.

This clone was seen only a few times. The chain has TRBV25-1 and TRBJ2-7, with TRBD1 identical over 9 bases. CDR3 length: 14 amino acids. V gave up 6 bases and J gave up 9 bases; unmatched junction bases: 12. CDR1 MGHDK and CDR2 SYGVNS come from the germline V gene. CDR3: CASRDTLLQGAQYF. CDR3 sequence (DNA): TGTGCCAGCAGGGACACACTTCTACAGGGGGCGCAGTACTTC.